The rows below give T cell receptor beta chains drawn from one sample of a study of OX40 agonist ivuxolimab in advanced cancers. Libraries were prepared by immunoSEQ multiplex PCR; TCRdb keeps only in-frame clonotypes and omits some of them. This table has 20,000 or so clones, roughly nine tenths appearing once. The input for sequencing was CD4+ or CD8+ T cells sorted from blood, taken in a trial of the OX40 agonist ivuxolimab. The receptors come from an adult with an advanced solid tumor such as melanoma, head and neck, liver or kidney cancer. The CDR3 runs from the conserved cysteine through the conserved F or W. D genes are given only for firm matches. Only part of the rows carry a size: once, few, many, or a class if the clone is expanded.

clone_size: NA
d_call: TRBD1
j_call: TRBJ1-5
v_call: TRBV6-5
cdr3_nt: TGTGCCATCAGCACAGGGGATAGCAATCAGCCCCAGCATTTT
cdr3_aa: CAISTGDSNQPQHF

clone_size: NA
d_call: NA
j_call: TRBJ2-1
v_call: TRBV7-3
cdr3_nt: TGTGCCAGCAGCTTTAGGATCAATGAGCAGTTCTTC
cdr3_aa: CASSFRINEQFF

clone_size: NA
d_call: NA
j_call: TRBJ1-5
v_call: TRBV18
cdr3_nt: TGTGCCAGCTCACCGGGGACGGCTAATCAGCCCCAGCATTTT
cdr3_aa: CASSPGTANQPQHF

clone_size: NA
d_call: TRBD2
j_call: TRBJ2-1
v_call: TRBV7-9
cdr3_nt: TGTGCCAGCAGCTTCCCCGGGGGGGCGGGAGAATACAATGAGCAGTTCTTC
cdr3_aa: CASSFPGGAGEYNEQFF

clone_size: NA
d_call: TRBD2
j_call: TRBJ2-1
v_call: TRBV4-2
cdr3_nt: TGTGCCAGCAGCTTTTACATAGCGGGACCCAGGGATGAGCAGTTCTTC
cdr3_aa: CASSFYIAGPRDEQFF

clone_size: NA
d_call: NA
j_call: TRBJ2-3
v_call: TRBV21-1
cdr3_nt: TGTGCCAGCAGCAAAACAGGGCTTAGCACAGATACGCAGTATTTT
cdr3_aa: CASSKTGLSTDTQYF

clone_size: NA
d_call: NA
j_call: TRBJ2-2
v_call: TRBV27
cdr3_nt: TGTGCCAGCAGTTTGTCGGACACCGGGGAGCTGTTTTTT
cdr3_aa: CASSLSDTGELFF

clone_size: NA
d_call: TRBD2
j_call: TRBJ2-1
v_call: TRBV18
cdr3_nt: TGTGCCAGCTCACCGACCGCGGGAGGGGAATACAATGAGCAGTTCTTC
cdr3_aa: CASSPTAGGEYNEQFF

clone_size: NA
d_call: TRBD2
j_call: TRBJ2-7
v_call: TRBV7-6
cdr3_nt: TGTGCCAGCAGTCGACTAGCGGGAGCTTACGAGCAGTACTTC
cdr3_aa: CASSRLAGAYEQYF

clone_size: once
d_call: TRBD2
j_call: TRBJ2-1
v_call: TRBV6-7
cdr3_nt: TGTGCCAGCACAGGGACTAGCCTGTTCTTC
cdr3_aa: CASTGTSLFF

clone_size: NA
d_call: NA
j_call: TRBJ2-6
v_call: TRBV11-3
cdr3_nt: TGTGCCAGCAGCCGGAGTGGGGCTGGGGCCAACGTCCTGACTTTC
cdr3_aa: CASSRSGAGANVLTF

clone_size: NA
d_call: NA
j_call: TRBJ1-5
v_call: TRBV28
cdr3_nt: TGTGCCAGCAGCTTGGGGCAGCCCCAGCATTTT
cdr3_aa: CASSLGQPQHF

clone_size: NA
d_call: TRBD2
j_call: TRBJ2-7
v_call: TRBV27
cdr3_nt: TGTGCCAGCAGTACTCCGGGACTAGCGGCCTACGAGCAGTACTTC
cdr3_aa: CASSTPGLAAYEQYF

clone_size: NA
d_call: NA
j_call: TRBJ1-5
v_call: TRBV21-1
cdr3_nt: TGTGCCAGCAGCAAATGGGGCACAGGGGTTAGCAATCAGCCCCAGCATTTT
cdr3_aa: CASSKWGTGVSNQPQHF

clone_size: NA
d_call: NA
j_call: TRBJ1-1
v_call: TRBV5-8
cdr3_nt: TGTGCCAGCAGCTTACGGGTTGTAGGCACTGAAGCTTTCTTT
cdr3_aa: CASSLRVVGTEAFF

clone_size: NA
d_call: NA
j_call: TRBJ2-1
v_call: TRBV21-1
cdr3_nt: TGTGCCAGCACGGACGGGAGAAATTACAATGAGCAGTTCTTC
cdr3_aa: CASTDGRNYNEQFF

clone_size: NA
d_call: NA
j_call: TRBJ2-5
v_call: TRBV5-1
cdr3_nt: TGCGCCAGCAGCTTGTGGACAGCGAGGGCGGAGACCCAGTACTTC
cdr3_aa: CASSLWTARAETQYF

clone_size: few
d_call: NA
j_call: TRBJ1-5
v_call: TRBV7-2
cdr3_nt: TGTGCCAGCAGCTCCCGTGGTAGCAATCAGCCCCAGCATTTT
cdr3_aa: CASSSRGSNQPQHF

clone_size: NA
d_call: NA
j_call: TRBJ1-1
v_call: TRBV27
cdr3_nt: TGTGCCAGCAGTAACAGGATTGAAGCTTTCTTT
cdr3_aa: CASSNRIEAFF

clone_size: NA
d_call: NA
j_call: TRBJ2-2
v_call: TRBV7-9
cdr3_nt: TGTGCCAGCAGCCCATTTCGGGACACCGGGGAGCTGTTTTTT
cdr3_aa: CASSPFRDTGELFF

clone_size: once
d_call: TRBD2
j_call: TRBJ2-7
v_call: TRBV6-6
cdr3_nt: TGTGCCAGCAGTTACTACCCGGGAGGCAGGGACGAGCAGTACTTC
cdr3_aa: CASSYYPGGRDEQYF

clone_size: NA
d_call: TRBD2
j_call: TRBJ2-7
v_call: TRBV27
cdr3_nt: TGTGCCAGTCAGCCCGGGACTAGCGGGAGTGCCTACGAGCAGTACTTC
cdr3_aa: CASQPGTSGSAYEQYF

clone_size: NA
d_call: TRBD2
j_call: TRBJ2-5
v_call: TRBV27
cdr3_nt: TGTGCCAGCAGGCCCAGCGGGAGCGGACAAGAGACCCAGTACTTC
cdr3_aa: CASRPSGSGQETQYF

clone_size: NA
d_call: NA
j_call: TRBJ1-2
v_call: TRBV27
cdr3_nt: TGTGCCAGCAGTTTTACAACGGAGGGCTATGGCTACACCTTC
cdr3_aa: CASSFTTEGYGYTF

clone_size: NA
d_call: NA
j_call: TRBJ1-1
v_call: TRBV7-9
cdr3_nt: TGTGCCAGCAGCTTCCCCTTTGGGAATGAAGCTTTCTTT
cdr3_aa: CASSFPFGNEAFF

clone_size: NA
d_call: NA
j_call: TRBJ2-1
v_call: TRBV19
cdr3_nt: TGTGCCAGTCATAGGGGAGGCGTTCTCAATGAGCAGTTCTTC
cdr3_aa: CASHRGGVLNEQFF

clone_size: NA
d_call: NA
j_call: TRBJ2-7
v_call: TRBV28
cdr3_nt: TGTGCCAGCAGTCTATGTTGGTGCAGCTCCTACGAGCAGTACTTC
cdr3_aa: CASSLCWCSSYEQYF

clone_size: NA
d_call: NA
j_call: TRBJ1-3
v_call: TRBV15
cdr3_nt: TGTGCCACCGGAACAGGGTCTGGAAACACCATATATTTT
cdr3_aa: CATGTGSGNTIYF

clone_size: NA
d_call: NA
j_call: TRBJ1-1
v_call: TRBV7-8
cdr3_nt: TGTGCCAGCAGCTTAGGAGGGAGTGTGGCTTTCTTT
cdr3_aa: CASSLGGSVAFF

clone_size: NA
d_call: NA
j_call: TRBJ1-3
v_call: TRBV10-3
cdr3_nt: TGTGCCATCAGTGAGCCCGCCCACAGAAACACCATATATTTT
cdr3_aa: CAISEPAHRNTIYF

clone_size: NA
d_call: TRBD1
j_call: TRBJ2-1
v_call: TRBV4-2
cdr3_nt: TGTGCCAGCAGCCAAGCAGGGGGCGGAAATGAGCAGTTCTTC
cdr3_aa: CASSQAGGGNEQFF

clone_size: NA
d_call: TRBD1
j_call: TRBJ2-3
v_call: TRBV11-2
cdr3_nt: TGTGCCAGCAGCTTAGGGTCAGGGGGTCACACAGATACGCAGTATTTT
cdr3_aa: CASSLGSGGHTDTQYF

clone_size: NA
d_call: TRBD2
j_call: TRBJ2-7
v_call: TRBV5-1
cdr3_nt: TGCGCCAGCAGCTTGGTTGCGGGAGGGAACTACGAGCAGTACTTC
cdr3_aa: CASSLVAGGNYEQYF

clone_size: once
d_call: NA
j_call: TRBJ1-5
v_call: TRBV4-2
cdr3_nt: TGTGCCAGCAGCCTATTCGGAGAGGATCAGCCCCAGCATTTT
cdr3_aa: CASSLFGEDQPQHF

clone_size: once
d_call: NA
j_call: TRBJ2-1
v_call: TRBV5-6
cdr3_nt: TGTGCCAGCTCCCAGGAGCGTTTTGGGGATGAGCAGTTCTTC
cdr3_aa: CASSQERFGDEQFF

clone_size: few
d_call: TRBD1
j_call: TRBJ1-2
v_call: TRBV6-6
cdr3_nt: TGTGCCAGCAGTAGAGATCAGGGGGACCGTGGCTACACCTTC
cdr3_aa: CASSRDQGDRGYTF

clone_size: NA
d_call: NA
j_call: TRBJ2-5
v_call: TRBV11-2
cdr3_nt: TGTGCCAGCAGCTTTGAAGGGACCCAGTACTTC
cdr3_aa: CASSFEGTQYF

clone_size: NA
d_call: NA
j_call: TRBJ2-5
v_call: TRBV19
cdr3_nt: TGTGCCAGTAGTATAAGGGAGGGGGACTACCAGGAGACCCAGTACTTC
cdr3_aa: CASSIREGDYQETQYF

clone_size: NA
d_call: NA
j_call: TRBJ2-7
v_call: TRBV27
cdr3_nt: TGTGCCAGCAGTCCCGCAGTCTCCAGCGGATTCGCCTACGAGCAGTACTTC
cdr3_aa: CASSPAVSSGFAYEQYF

clone_size: NA
d_call: NA
j_call: TRBJ2-5
v_call: TRBV5-6
cdr3_nt: TGTGCCAGCAGCTTGGTTCGGGAGAGGGGGGAGACCCAGTACTTC
cdr3_aa: CASSLVRERGETQYF

clone_size: NA
d_call: NA
j_call: TRBJ2-3
v_call: TRBV7-8
cdr3_nt: TGTGCCAGCAGCCCACCGGGTGCGTCCACAGATACGCAGTATTTT
cdr3_aa: CASSPPGASTDTQYF

clone_size: once
d_call: NA
j_call: TRBJ2-1
v_call: TRBV19
cdr3_nt: TGTGCCAGTAGTATGCGAGGGGGGGTCAATGAGCAGTTCTTC
cdr3_aa: CASSMRGGVNEQFF

clone_size: NA
d_call: NA
j_call: TRBJ2-1
v_call: TRBV27
cdr3_nt: TGTGCCAGCAGTTTGATCCCCCCCAATGAGCAGTTCTTC
cdr3_aa: CASSLIPPNEQFF

clone_size: NA
d_call: NA
j_call: TRBJ2-1
v_call: TRBV19
cdr3_nt: TGTGCCAGTAGTATAGATTACAGGGAGCAGTTCTTC
cdr3_aa: CASSIDYREQFF

clone_size: once
d_call: NA
j_call: TRBJ2-5
v_call: TRBV28
cdr3_nt: TGTGCCAGCAGTTTATTGTGGGGCAGAGAGACCCAGTACTTC
cdr3_aa: CASSLLWGRETQYF

clone_size: NA
d_call: NA
j_call: TRBJ1-1
v_call: TRBV27
cdr3_nt: TGTGCCAGCAGTTTAATTGGGACGGGCACTGAAGCTTTCTTT
cdr3_aa: CASSLIGTGTEAFF

clone_size: once
d_call: NA
j_call: TRBJ2-3
v_call: TRBV27
cdr3_nt: TGTGCCAGCAGTTTTGATACGCAGTATTTT
cdr3_aa: CASSFDTQYF

clone_size: NA
d_call: NA
j_call: TRBJ2-7
v_call: TRBV7-2
cdr3_nt: TGTGCCAGCAGCTTAGCGGGCGGTTACGAGCAGTACTTC
cdr3_aa: CASSLAGGYEQYF

clone_size: NA
d_call: NA
j_call: TRBJ1-1
v_call: TRBV21-1
cdr3_nt: TGTGCCAGCAGTACTTACACAATTCGCACTGAAGCTTTCTTT
cdr3_aa: CASSTYTIRTEAFF

clone_size: NA
d_call: NA
j_call: TRBJ1-5
v_call: TRBV27
cdr3_nt: TGTGCCAGCAAAAATTTTCCCTGGGGGAATCAGCCCCAGCATTTT
cdr3_aa: CASKNFPWGNQPQHF

clone_size: NA
d_call: TRBD2
j_call: TRBJ2-1
v_call: TRBV11-3
cdr3_nt: TGTGCCAGCAGCCCGCTAGGACTAGCGGGAGCCCACTACAATGAGCAGTTCTTC
cdr3_aa: CASSPLGLAGAHYNEQFF

clone_size: NA
d_call: NA
j_call: TRBJ2-3
v_call: TRBV11-3
cdr3_nt: TGTGCCAGCAGGTCACTAGATACGCAGTATTTT
cdr3_aa: CASRSLDTQYF

clone_size: NA
d_call: NA
j_call: TRBJ2-7
v_call: TRBV14
cdr3_nt: TGTGCCAGCAGCCAGACGGGAGTCCGCTACGAGCAGTACTTC
cdr3_aa: CASSQTGVRYEQYF

clone_size: NA
d_call: NA
j_call: TRBJ1-1
v_call: TRBV28
cdr3_nt: TGTGCCAGCAGTTTATTAGGTTTGAACACTGAAGCTTTCTTT
cdr3_aa: CASSLLGLNTEAFF

clone_size: NA
d_call: NA
j_call: TRBJ1-1
v_call: TRBV27
cdr3_nt: TGTGCCAGCAGTTTAGGTGGGCACCCGGGGGCTTTCTTT
cdr3_aa: CASSLGGHPGAFF

clone_size: few
d_call: NA
j_call: TRBJ2-7
v_call: TRBV7-3
cdr3_nt: TGCGCCAGCAGCCTTCTTGAATACGGTTCCCAATACGAGCAGTACTTC
cdr3_aa: CASSLLEYGSQYEQYF

clone_size: once
d_call: TRBD1
j_call: TRBJ1-4
v_call: TRBV11-2
cdr3_nt: TGTGCCAGCAGCCCGCCGGGGACAGGGGACGAAAAACTGTTTTTT
cdr3_aa: CASSPPGTGDEKLFF

clone_size: NA
d_call: NA
j_call: TRBJ2-4
v_call: TRBV7-5
cdr3_nt: TGTGCCAGAAGGACGACAGACACCGCCAAAAACATTCAGTACTTC
cdr3_aa: CARRTTDTAKNIQYF

clone_size: NA
d_call: NA
j_call: TRBJ2-5
v_call: TRBV11-2
cdr3_nt: TGTGCCAGCAGCTTAGAGTGGGGCATTAAGGAGACCCAGTACTTC
cdr3_aa: CASSLEWGIKETQYF

clone_size: NA
d_call: TRBD2
j_call: TRBJ2-1
v_call: TRBV2
cdr3_nt: TGTGCCAGCAGTGACCGGGCGGGAGGGCCCTCCTACAATGAGCAGTTCTTC
cdr3_aa: CASSDRAGGPSYNEQFF